The 12 T cell receptor beta chains given below trace back to one sample, sequenced in a study of cytomegalovirus exposure and HLA in healthy donors. The PCR ran on 60 Vbeta and 13 Jbeta primers. Clones were sequenced by immunoSEQ multiplex PCR, and TCRdb holds only the in-frame ones, with some missing. This table holds roughly 140,000 clones, over 60% found once. The sequenced sample consisted of PBMCs. The receptors here all came from a woman in her thirties in good health and CMV-seropositive.

This chain connects TRBV2 to TRBJ1-2, with D uncertain. The V gene lost 8 bases and the J gene lost 4 bases, with 11 bases spanning the gap. CDR1 is SNHLY, CDR2 FYNNEI, per germline. This CDR3 comprises 12 residues. CDR3 coding DNA: TGTGCCAGCGGAGGTCAGATCTATGGCTACACCTTC. It specifies CASGGQIYGYTF.

The chain employs TRBV28 and TRBJ1-5; D unresolved. This CDR3 comprises 15 residues. The germline CDR1 and CDR2 sequences are MDHEN and SYDVKM. Trimming shortened V by 7 bases and J by 2 bases, and 15 bases separated the two germline ends. The CDR3, as DNA: TGTGCCAGCAACCCTGGGATGGAGGGCAATCAGCCCCAGCATTTT. Translating gives CASNPGMEGNQPQHF.

This clone was seen more than once but under ten times. The J gene is TRBJ1-1, the V gene TRBV7-6; 7 bases match TRBD1. Germline V gene lookup returns CDR1 SGHVS and CDR2 FNYEAQ. The junction had 3 bases not matched to a gene; V was cut back by 2 bases and J by 6 bases. The CDR3 is 13 amino acids. The CDR3 region is CASSLNRGAEAFF. In DNA form, the CDR3 reads TGTGCCAGCAGCTTAAACAGGGGAGCTGAAGCTTTCTTT.

The chain carries TRBV1 and TRBJ2-2; the D segment call TRBD2 is taken from the table without a DNA check. TRBV1 is an annotated pseudogene. This CDR3 is built from 17 residues. CDR3 nucleotide sequence: TGCACCAGCAGCCAAGAGGGACTAGCGGGGGCTCTCGGGGAGCTGTTTTTT. It is translated as CTSSQEGLAGALGELFF.

This clone was counted only a few times. The chain combines TRBV15 with TRBJ1-2; D perhaps matches TRBD1 (5 bases). CDR1 LNHNV and CDR2 YYDKDF come from the germline V gene (reference sequence). The CDR3 consists of 12 residues. Trimming pared 0 bases from V and 8 bases from J, leaving 7 bases between. This CDR3 reads CATSRDQGGYTF. In DNA, the CDR3 is TGTGCCACCAGCAGAGATCAGGGCGGCTACACCTTC.

This clone appeared a single time. The J gene is TRBJ2-3, the V gene TRBV5-6; a possible D gene is TRBD2 (5 bases). The V gene's germline CDR1 is SGHDT and CDR2 YYEEEE. The CDR3 covers 14 residues. V was shortened by 4 bases and J by 5 bases, with 14 bases between the two germline ends. CDR3 in DNA: TGTGCCAGCAGCCCCCTCGGAGGTCAAGATACGCAGTATTTT. Residues: CASSPLGGQDTQYF.

The chain carries TRBV29-1 and TRBJ2-7; TRBD2 is a possible D gene (6 bases). Trimming removed 6 bases from V and 11 bases from J, with 20 bases in between. Germline CDR1 is SQVTM and CDR2 is ANQGSEA. The CDR3 is 12 residues long. Here the CDR3 reads CSVAVPPGLKYF. Here the CDR3 DNA reads TGCAGCGTCGCCGTTCCTCCGGGACTGAAGTACTTC.

Only a few counts were recorded for this clone. The V gene is TRBV2, the J gene TRBJ1-5, with a tentative D call TRBD1 (6 bases). Germline lookup yields CDR1 SNHLY and CDR2 FYNNEI. The V gene lost 6 bases and the J gene lost 4 bases, with 22 bases spanning the gap. The CDR3 has 17 residues. CDR3 nucleotides: TGTGCCAGCAGCACCGTACCCTTTAAGGGGGGGAATCAGCCCCAGCATTTT. Translating gives CASSTVPFKGGNQPQHF.

This clone was observed a few times. This rearrangement joins TRBV4-1 to TRBJ2-7; 7 positions match TRBD2. There are 18 residues in the CDR3. Unmatched junction bases numbered 14, after V lost 1 base and J lost 2 bases. Germline lookup yields CDR1 MGHRA and CDR2 YSYEKL. The chain's CDR3 is CASSQVLAASPKTYEQYF. For the CDR3, the DNA is TGCGCCAGCAGCCAAGTCCTAGCGGCGAGTCCTAAAACCTACGAGCAGTACTTC.

The V gene is TRBV15, the J gene TRBJ2-5; 13 bases agree with TRBD2. J lost 5 bases, V lost 4 bases, and 13 bases had no gene match. The CDR3 length is 18 residues. Looked up from germline, CDR1 is LNHNV and CDR2 is YYDKDF (reference sequence). CDR3 sequence reads: CATSTGSWTSGSPETQYF. CDR3 DNA sequence: TGTGCCACCAGCACAGGGTCTTGGACTAGCGGGAGCCCGGAGACCCAGTACTTC.

The V call is TRBV6-1, the J call TRBJ2-1, with TRBD2 matching 10 bases. The V and J ends lost 2 bases and 6 bases, in that order; junction bases with no gene match: 7. The CDR3 is 16 amino acids. Germline CDR1 is MNHNS and CDR2 is SASEGT. CDR3 bases: TGTGCCAGCAGTGAAAGAGCAGCGGGAGGGGTCAATGAGCAGTTCTTC. Protein product: CASSERAAGGVNEQFF.

The chain has TRBV2 and TRBJ1-4; tentative D call: TRBD1 (6 bases). V lost 6 bases and J 0 bases, leaving 11 bases between the germline ends. In germline, CDR1 is SNHLY, CDR2 FYNNEI. The CDR3 sequence is 15 residues long. CDR3 DNA sequence: TGTGCCAGCAGCGAACGGACAGCAACTAATGAAAAACTGTTTTTT. It codes for CASSERTATNEKLFF.